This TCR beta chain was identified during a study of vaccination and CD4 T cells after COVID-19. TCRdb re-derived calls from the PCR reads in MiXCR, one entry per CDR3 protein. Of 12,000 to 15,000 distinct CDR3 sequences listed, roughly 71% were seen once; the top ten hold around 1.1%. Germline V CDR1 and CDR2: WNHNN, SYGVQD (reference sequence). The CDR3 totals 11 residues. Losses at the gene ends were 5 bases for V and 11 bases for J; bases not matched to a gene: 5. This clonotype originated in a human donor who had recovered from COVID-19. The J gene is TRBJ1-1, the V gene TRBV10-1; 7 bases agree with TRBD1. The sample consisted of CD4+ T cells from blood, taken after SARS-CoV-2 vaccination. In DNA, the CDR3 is TGCGCCAGCAGTAACAGGGGATCCGCTTTCTTT. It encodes CASSNRGSAFF.